The clone carrying this TCR beta chain was observed at least ten times. Its antigen is not identified. This sample was taken from a study of T cell repertoires in cytomegalovirus infection. In the study overall: Based on public TCR beta signatures, there were indications of CMV infection and of a matching HLA type. Study-wide results and caveats: Within the response measured ex vivo, HLA-C-restricted CMV-specific TCR beta clonotypes were dominant.

The ends lost 6 bases at V and 5 bases at J; junction bases unmatched: 4. The CDR3 runs 14 residues. CDR1 MNHEY and CDR2 SVGEGT come from the germline V gene. TCRdb called the reads again in MiXCR, with one record for every CDR3 protein. The data contain fewer than 550,000 distinct CDR3 sequences, 16% of them singletons. Sequenced: CD8+ T cells from PBMCs. This sequence was found in a human donor in good health (CMV status not recorded). Some clones in this sample may be carry-over from other donors' samples. This chain joins TRBV6-2 or TRBV6-3 and TRBJ1-4; 9 bases fit TRBD1. CDR3 DNA: TGTGCCAGCAGGGGGACAGGGTGGAATGAAAAACTGTTTTTT. Residues: CASRGTGWNEKLFF.